This T cell receptor (beta chain) is drawn from a study of blood T cell repertoires in COVID-19. Measured with immunoSEQ multiplex PCR; TCRdb has only the in-frame clones, and not every one. The sample yields about 180,000 clones, 70% to 80% seen once. This CDR3 spans 10 amino acids. The V gene's germline CDR1 is GTSNPN and CDR2 SVGIG (reference sequence). In terms of age and location, participants ranged from roughly 18 to 100 years and lived in about two dozen US areas. Cohort 3 donors counted as recovered after two negative PCRs, clearance, or resolved symptoms. The sequence came from a woman between 45 and 65 years old who had recovered from COVID-19. This sequence joins TRBV30 and TRBJ2-1; D is undetermined. Sequencing was carried out using PBMCs or T cells enriched from blood (not recorded which). The CDR3 bases are TGTGCGACTGGCTACAATGAGCAGTTCTTC. It encodes CATGYNEQFF.